The present TCR beta chain was sequenced within a study of blood T cell repertoires in COVID-19. As for the study in general: Both acute and convalescent COVID-19 samples were obtained from the United States, Italy and Spain. Sources were T cells, B-cell-depleted T cells, or PBMCs; the material itself was cDNA or gDNA.

In the study's own analysis: Nucleated cell counts were estimated from reference gene primer amplification. TCRdb's table, derived via immunoSEQ multiplex PCR, lists solely in-frame clones and lacks some. V and J calls and clone size are those listed in that table; D and trimming were worked out from the DNA. This table has roughly 250,000 clones, approximately 91% appearing once. The CDR3 runs to 15 residues. J was trimmed by 5 bases and V by 4 bases; bases with no gene match: 11. Per the germline V gene, CDR1 is SGHNT and CDR2 is YYREEE (reference sequence). Seattle patients were enrolled during active infection and followed longitudinally.

The sequence derives from a man aged 25-45 years with COVID-19, enrolled during active disease. The chain joins TRBV5-4 to TRBJ1-1; TRBD1 matches at 7 bases. The sample consisted of peripheral blood. CDR3 coding DNA: TGTGCCAGCAGCCCCGGGGGACAGTCGGGGACTGAAGCTTTCTTT. Translated: CASSPGGQSGTEAFF.